Ten or more counts support the clone carrying this T cell receptor beta chain. Its antigen is not known. These data come from a study of response to subunit inactivated influenza vaccine. Between the trimmed V and J ends, which lost 0 bases and 2 bases, there was a span of 12 bases. The V gene's germline CDR1 is DFQATT and CDR2 SNEGSKA (reference sequence). This CDR3 is 15 amino acids long. TCRdb reprocessed the RT-PCR reads with MiXCR, giving one entry per CDR3 protein. The data show fewer than 750,000 distinct CDR3 sequences, 14% seen once. Findings of the study overall: With each seasonal influenza vaccination, the authors suggested, few new T cells are recruited.

The source is a man in his forties or fifties who received an inactivated influenza vaccine. V gene TRBV20-1 combines with J gene TRBJ2-3; D is perhaps TRBD2 (5 bases). The sample here was PBMCs from blood, taken roughly 13 days after vaccination. CDR3 in DNA: TGCAGTGCTAGAGATTGGGGAGCAATCACAGATACGCAGTATTTT. Protein product: CSARDWGAITDTQYF.